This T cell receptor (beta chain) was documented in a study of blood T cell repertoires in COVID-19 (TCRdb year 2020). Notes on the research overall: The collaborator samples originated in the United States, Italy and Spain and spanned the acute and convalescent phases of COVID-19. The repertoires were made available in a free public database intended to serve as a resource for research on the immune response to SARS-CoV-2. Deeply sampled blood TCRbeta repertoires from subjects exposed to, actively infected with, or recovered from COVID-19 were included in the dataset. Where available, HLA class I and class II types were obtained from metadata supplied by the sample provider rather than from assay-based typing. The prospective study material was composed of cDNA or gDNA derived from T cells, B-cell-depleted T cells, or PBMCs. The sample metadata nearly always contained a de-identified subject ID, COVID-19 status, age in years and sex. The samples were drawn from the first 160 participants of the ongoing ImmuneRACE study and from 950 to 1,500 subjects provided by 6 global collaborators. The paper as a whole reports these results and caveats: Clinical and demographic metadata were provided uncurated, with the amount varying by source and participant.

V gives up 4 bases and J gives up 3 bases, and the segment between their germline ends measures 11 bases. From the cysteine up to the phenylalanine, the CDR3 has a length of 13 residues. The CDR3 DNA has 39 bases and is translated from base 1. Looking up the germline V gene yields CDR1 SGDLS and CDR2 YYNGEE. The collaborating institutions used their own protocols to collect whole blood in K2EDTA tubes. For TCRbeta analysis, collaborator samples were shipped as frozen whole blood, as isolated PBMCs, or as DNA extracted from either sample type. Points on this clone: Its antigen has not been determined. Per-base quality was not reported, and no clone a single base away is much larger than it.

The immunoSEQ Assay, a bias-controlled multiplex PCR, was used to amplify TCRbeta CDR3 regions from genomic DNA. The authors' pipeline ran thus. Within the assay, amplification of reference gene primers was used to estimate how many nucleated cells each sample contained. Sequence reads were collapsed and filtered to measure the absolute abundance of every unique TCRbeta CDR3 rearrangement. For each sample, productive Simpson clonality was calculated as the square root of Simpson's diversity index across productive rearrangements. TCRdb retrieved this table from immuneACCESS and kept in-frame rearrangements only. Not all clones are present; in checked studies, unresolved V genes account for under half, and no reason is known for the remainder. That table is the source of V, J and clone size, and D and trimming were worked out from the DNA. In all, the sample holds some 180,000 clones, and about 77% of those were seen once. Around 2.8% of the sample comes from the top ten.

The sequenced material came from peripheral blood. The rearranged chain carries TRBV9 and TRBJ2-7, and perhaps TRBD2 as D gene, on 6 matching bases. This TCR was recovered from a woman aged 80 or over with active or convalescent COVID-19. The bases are TGTGCCAGCAGCCCTTGGGGAGGCTACGAGCAGTACTTC. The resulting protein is CASSPWGGYEQYF.